The 2 T cell receptor beta chains below were found in one sample sequenced in a study of CD8+CD57+ T cells in acquired aplastic anemia. Using genomic DNA as the template, TCR beta VDJ and CDR3 profiling was carried out. A single record per CDR3 protein comes from TCRdb applying MiXCR to the reads. The sample shows fewer than 200,000 distinct CDR3 sequences, roughly 48% of them seen only once. Before being chosen for sequencing, patients had shown CD8+CD57+ cell expansion by flow cytometry. Sequencing was performed on sorted CD4+, CD8+, or CD8+CD57+ T cells (not recorded which) from PBMCs. These receptors were taken from a human donor with aplastic anemia.

This clonotype has a count of ten or more. This chain joins TRBV3-1 and TRBJ2-7; a possible D gene is TRBD2 (5 bases). The CDR3 is 12 residues long. In germline, CDR1 is LGHDT, CDR2 YNNKEL (reference sequence). Trimming took off 1 base at V and 7 bases at J, with 8 bases between the two ends. In DNA form, the CDR3 reads TGTGCCAGCAGCCAAGGGGCGGGTGAGCAGTACTTC. Its translation: CASSQGAGEQYF.

This chain uses TRBV10-1 with TRBJ2-2; 7 bases are a match to TRBD2. Germline V CDR1 and CDR2: WNHNN, SYGVQD (reference sequence). CDR3 length equals 14 residues. With 11 bases clipped from V and 1 base from J, the junction kept 7 bases outside the gene matches. The CDR3 DNA sequence: TGCGCCTCCGGGGGGACTCAGAACACCGGGGAGCTGTTTTTT. Protein product: CASGGTQNTGELFF.